Listed below are T cell receptor beta chains from one sample, sequenced in a study of memory CD4+ T cells and cytomegalovirus serostatus. TCRdb keeps only in-frame clones here, not all; method: immunoSEQ multiplex PCR. The repertoire holds around 32,000 clones, with around 76% as singletons. The source material was memory CD4+ T cells from blood. These receptors all come from an adult in good health and CMV-seronegative. Some clones in this sample may be carry-over from other donors' samples. The CDR3 runs from the conserved cysteine through the conserved F or W. The D gene is left open where the match is weak. The size of a clone is reported for some rows only, either as once, few or many, or as a class for expanded clones.

- - TRBJ1-1 TRBV9 CASSVFPGAGTEAFF TGTGCCAGCAGCGTATTCCCAGGGGCTGGGACTGAAGCTTTCTTT
TRBD1 - TRBJ2-6 TRBV7-3 CASSSLPGQGSGANVLTF TGTGCCAGCAGCTCACTCCCGGGACAGGGATCCGGGGCCAACGTCCTGACTTTC
- - TRBJ2-1 TRBV10-3 CAINGPSSYNEQFF TGTGCCATCAATGGGCCCAGCTCCTACAATGAGCAGTTCTTC
- - TRBJ2-3 TRBV6-6 CASSYRAGFTDTQYF TGTGCCAGCAGTTACAGGGCGGGCTTCACAGATACGCAGTATTTT
- few TRBJ1-2 TRBV20-1 CSARDFDGYTF TGCAGTGCTAGAGATTTTGATGGCTACACCTTC
- - TRBJ1-2 TRBV25-1 CASSDQGEVDELFYGYTF TGTGCCAGCAGTGACCAAGGGGAGGTGGATGAACTCTTCTATGGCTACACCTTC
- - TRBJ1-6 TRBV5-1 CASSFDRNNSPLHF TGCGCCAGCAGCTTCGACAGGAATAATTCACCCCTCCACTTT
TRBD1 - TRBJ1-2 TRBV18 CASSSRLPGQGAGGYTF TGTGCCAGCTCATCCAGATTACCGGGACAGGGGGCAGGAGGCTACACCTTC
- - TRBJ2-3 TRBV25-1 CASSDWLYTQYF TGTGCCAGCAGTGACTGGTTGTATACGCAGTATTTT
- once TRBJ2-6 TRBV7-8 CASSLALSSSGANVLTF TGTGCCAGCAGCTTAGCCTTGTCGAGCTCTGGGGCCAACGTCCTGACTTTC
TRBD2 - TRBJ2-1 TRBV30 CAWSGTSGFNEQFF TGTGCCTGGAGCGGGACTAGCGGCTTCAATGAGCAGTTCTTC
- - TRBJ2-5 TRBV7-9 CASSLVAGVETQYF TGTGCCAGCAGCTTAGTGGCCGGGGTGGAGACCCAGTACTTC
- once TRBJ1-4 TRBV16 CASSQSPSGGSNEKLFF TGTGCCAGCAGCCAATCCCCTTCGGGGGGCTCTAATGAAAAACTGTTTTTT
TRBD2 - TRBJ2-7 TRBV2 CASSQHGGFYEQYF TGTGCCAGCAGTCAACACGGGGGGTTCTACGAGCAGTACTTC
- - TRBJ1-5 TRBV7-8 CASSLDGGSNQPQHF TGTGCCAGCAGCTTAGATGGGGGAAGCAATCAGCCCCAGCATTTT
- - TRBJ1-4 TRBV5-1 CASSLGHFGEKLFF TGCGCCAGCAGCTTAGGACACTTTGGGGAAAAACTGTTTTTT
- - TRBJ1-5 TRBV4-3 CASSLLGSNQPQHF TGCGCCAGCAGCCTACTTGGGAGCAATCAGCCCCAGCATTTT
- - TRBJ2-7 TRBV6-1 CASSGGHLRSHEQYF TGTGCCAGCAGTGGGGGACACCTGCGCTCCCACGAGCAGTACTTC
- - TRBJ1-1 TRBV5-1 CASSSDRTNTEAFF TGCGCCAGCAGCTCGGACAGAACGAACACTGAAGCTTTCTTT
- few TRBJ2-7 TRBV7-8 CASSLTGPQYF TGTGCCAGCAGCTTAACAGGTCCGCAGTACTTC
- - TRBJ2-7 TRBV6-5 CASSYSRVSSYEQYF TGTGCCAGCAGTTACTCGAGGGTCAGTTCCTACGAGCAGTACTTC
- - TRBJ2-3 TRBV7-2 CASSLLGADTQYF TGTGCCAGCAGCTTACTGGGGGCGGATACGCAGTATTTT
- - TRBJ2-5 TRBV18 CASSLTFVPEETQYF TGTGCCAGCTCACTGACTTTCGTTCCCGAAGAGACCCAGTACTTC
TRBD1 - TRBJ1-2 TRBV7-9 CASSAGQGKKANYGYTF TGTGCCAGCAGCGCGGGACAGGGGAAGAAAGCTAACTATGGCTACACCTTC
- once TRBJ2-5 TRBV5-1 CASSLVITNPETQYF TGCGCCAGCAGCTTGGTTATCACTAACCCAGAGACCCAGTACTTC
- - TRBJ1-5 TRBV19 CASSIGTYNQPQHF TGTGCCAGTAGTATCGGGACCTACAATCAGCCCCAGCATTTT
- - TRBJ1-6 TRBV7-2 CASSLTSVWGAEESPLHF TGTGCCAGCAGCTTAACATCAGTCTGGGGGGCAGAGGAATCACCCCTCCACTTT